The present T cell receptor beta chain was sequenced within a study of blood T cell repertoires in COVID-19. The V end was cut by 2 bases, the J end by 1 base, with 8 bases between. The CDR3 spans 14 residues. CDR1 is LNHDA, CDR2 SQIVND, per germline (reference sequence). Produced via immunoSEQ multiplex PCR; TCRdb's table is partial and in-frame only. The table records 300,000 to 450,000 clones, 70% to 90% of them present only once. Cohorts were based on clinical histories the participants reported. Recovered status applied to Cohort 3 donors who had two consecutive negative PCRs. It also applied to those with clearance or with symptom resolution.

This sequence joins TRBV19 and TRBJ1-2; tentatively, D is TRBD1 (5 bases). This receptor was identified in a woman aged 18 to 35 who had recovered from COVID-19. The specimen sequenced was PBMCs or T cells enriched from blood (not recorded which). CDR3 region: CASSIQGINYGYTF. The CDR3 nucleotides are TGTGCCAGTAGTATACAGGGAATTAACTATGGCTACACCTTC.